Below are 32 T cell receptor beta chains sequenced from a single sample in a study of tumor-infiltrating lymphocytes in primary liver carcinoma. Extraction also yielded germline DNA, while blood RNA was obtained from unsorted whole blood. From approximately 0.5 ug of total RNA, TCR beta-specific cDNA was reverse-transcribed using a constant-region primer. Library construction for TCR beta comprised three nested multiplex PCR rounds performed with slightly modified ARM-PCR. Two initial PCR rounds of about 10 cycles each paired TRBV1-TRBV30 forward primers with a C-beta reverse primer. MiXCR was run by TCRdb on the multiplex PCR reads, yielding one entry per CDR3 protein. Among about 180,000 distinct CDR3 sequences listed, 60% were seen once. Source material: peripheral blood. These TCRs come from a man in his forties or fifties with primary liver carcinoma and hepatitis B virus infection.

Worth noting for this clonotype: The conserved closing phenylalanine or tryptophan is absent in this CDR3, likely reflecting a read error. The CDR3 bases are TGTGCCAGCAGTCAGGCGGCGGTAACCAGGAATACGCAGTATTAT. As protein: CASSQAAVTRNTQYY. J is TRBJ2-3 and V is TRBV11-2; D remains unclear. Deletions cut 6 bases from V and 7 bases from J, with 20 bases between. Germline assignment: CDR1 SGHAT and CDR2 FQNNGV. CDR3 length: 15 amino acids.

The chain couples TRBV6-1 to TRBJ1-4, with no clear D. This CDR3 has 14 residues. Germline CDR1 reads MNHNS; CDR2 reads SASEGT. Trimming left V 6 bases short and J 0 bases short, with 8 bases between. The CDR3, as DNA: TGTGCCAGCAGCGGCCATGCAACTAATGAAAAACTGTTTTTT. It codes for CASSGHATNEKLFF.

This chain links TRBV5-1 with TRBJ1-4, with no clear D. There are 15 residues in the CDR3. Germline V gene data show CDR1 as SGHRS and CDR2 as YFSETQ. Trimming stripped 5 bases from V and 1 base from J, with 12 bases between. In DNA, the CDR3 is TGCGCCAGCAGTCCCGATGGGGTAACTAATGAAAAACTGTTTTTT. It yields the protein CASSPDGVTNEKLFF.

This clonotype occurred once. The rearrangement joins TRBV11-2 to TRBJ2-1; maybe TRBD2 (5 bases). The V end lost 0 bases, the J end lost 10 bases, and 16 bases lay between the germline ends. Per the germline V gene, CDR1 is SGHAT and CDR2 is FQNNGV. The length of the CDR3 is 15 residues. CDR3: CASSLEISLPGEQFF. The CDR3 coding sequence is TGTGCCAGCAGCTTAGAGATAAGTCTCCCGGGGGAGCAGTTCTTC. Full variable domain (remainder filled in from reference TRBV11-2 and TRBJ2-1): EAGVAQSPRYKIIEKRQSVAFWCNPISGHATLYWYQQILGQGPKLLIQFQNNGVVDDSQLPKDRFSAERLKGVDSTLKIQPAKLEDSAVYLCASSLEISLPGEQFFGPGTRLTVL.

The J gene is TRBJ1-6, the V gene TRBV13; D not resolved. Germline-derived CDR1 and CDR2 are PRHDT and FYEKMQ (reference sequence). V gave up 0 bases and J gave up 4 bases, with 10 bases separating them. The CDR3 runs 16 residues. The CDR3 spells CASSLGGSLYNSPLHF. DNA of the CDR3: TGTGCCAGCAGCTTAGGGGGCTCCTTGTATAATTCACCCCTCCACTTT.

Remarks on this clonotype: At one boundary the junction diverges from the germline segment, which might be a read error. The chain recombines TRBV30 with TRBJ1-5; D may be TRBD1 (5 bases). The CDR3 length is 13 residues. Germline-derived CDR1 and CDR2 are GTSNPN and SVGIG (reference sequence). CDR3 in amino acids: CVWGRASNQPQHF. CDR3 DNA sequence: TGTGTCTGGGGCCGGGCCAGCAATCAGCCCCAGCATTTT.

This chain joins TRBV5-6 and TRBJ2-1, with D possibly being TRBD1 (7 bases). The CDR3 loop spans 16 amino acids. V lost 3 bases and J 8 bases, leaving 21 bases between the germline ends. Germline assignment: CDR1 SGHDT and CDR2 YYEEEE. The CDR3 DNA reads as TGTGCCAGCAGCTCACCACGGAGGGGGCCAGTGGATGAGCAGTTCTTC. The encoded protein is CASSSPRRGPVDEQFF.

V usage is TRBV6-1 and J usage is TRBJ2-1, with 7 bases matching TRBD1. In germline, CDR1 is MNHNS, CDR2 SASEGT. The junction had 9 bases not matched to a gene; V was cut back by 4 bases and J by 9 bases. The CDR3 covers 14 residues. CDR3 sequence (DNA): TGTGCCAGCAGTGGCCCACAGGGGTTTAGTGAGCAGTTCTTC. Translating it yields CASSGPQGFSEQFF.

The V gene is TRBV4-1, the J gene TRBJ2-1, with TRBD2 matching over 9 bases. The germline gives CDR1 MGHRA, CDR2 YSYEKL. This CDR3 region has 19 residues. V trimming: 0 bases; J trimming: 2 bases; junction bases outside the gene matches: 11. The CDR3 DNA follows: TGCGCCAGCAGCCAAGAGGGTCCAGCGGGAGGAATACCCTACAATGAGCAGTTCTTC. The encoded protein is CASSQEGPAGGIPYNEQFF.

A note on this clonotype: The DNA is left out, because the CDR3 cannot be placed on it with certainty; the CDR3 is given as TCRdb lists it. The CDR3 protein is CASNNREVADPSIF. V usage is TRBV11-2 and J usage is TRBJ1-5; the table calls TRBD1, which could not be checked here. The CDR3 comprises 14 residues, both ends counted. Germline lookup yields CDR1 SGHAT and CDR2 FQNNGV.

This rearrangement joins TRBV6-5 to TRBJ2-1; 10 bases line up with TRBD1. Germline V gives CDR1 MNHEY, CDR2 SVGAGI. V trimming: 5 bases; J trimming: 9 bases; junction bases outside the gene matches: 7. The CDR3 is made up of 14 amino acids. The CDR3 nucleotides are TGTGCCAGCAGTCCGGGACAGGGGCTAGGTGAGCAGTTCTTC. Encoded protein: CASSPGQGLGEQFF.

To note about this clonotype: The final CDR3 position lacks the conserved phenylalanine or tryptophan, pointing to a likely read error. The rearrangement links TRBV11-2 to TRBJ2-7; D is uncertain. This CDR3 comprises 14 residues. Germline V gives CDR1 SGHAT, CDR2 FQNNGV. CDR3 DNA: TGTACCAACAGCTTAACCGACGGAGCCTATGAGCAGTACTTA. It codes for CTNSLTDGAYEQYL.

A word on this clonotype: The junction differs from germline at one of its ends, possibly a read error. The chain uses TRBV11-2 and TRBJ2-1; D remains unclear. Germline V lookup: CDR1 SGHAT, CDR2 FQNNGV. This CDR3 comprises 15 residues. The chain's CDR3 is CANSLLLLSYNEQFF. Written as DNA, the CDR3 is TGTGCCAACAGCTTACTCTTACTGTCCTACAATGAGCAGTTCTTC.

The rearrangement uses TRBV28 and TRBJ2-7; D may be TRBD1 (5 bases). V lost 4 bases to trimming and J lost 4 bases, with 11 bases between them. The CDR3 totals 13 residues. CDR1 and CDR2 from the germline V gene are MDHEN and SYDVKM. CDR3 DNA sequence: TGTGCCAGCAGTTCTCAGGGTGCGTACGAGCAGTACTTC. This sequence encodes CASSSQGAYEQYF.

Regarding this clonotype: One end of the junction does not line up with germline, which may come from a read error. The genes are TRBV11-2 and TRBJ2-1, with a weak D call TRBD2 (7 bases). Per germline, CDR1 SGHAT and CDR2 FQNNGV. The CDR3 spans 15 residues. DNA for the CDR3: TGTGCCATCAGCATAGATTCTAGCGGCAGGGGTGAGCAGTTCTTC. Amino acid sequence: CAISIDSSGRGEQFF.

As regards this clonotype: The junction does not match germline at one end; this may be a read error. The rearrangement joins TRBV11-2 to TRBJ2-1, with 9 bases that match TRBD2. The CDR3 is 16 amino acids. Germline V gene lookup returns CDR1 SGHAT and CDR2 FQNNGV. The CDR3 DNA follows: TGCGCCAGCAGCTTAGGTGGTAGCGGGAGCTCTTATGAGCAGTCCTTC. It yields the protein CASSLGGSGSSYEQSF.

A note on this clonotype: Compared with germline, one end of the junction differs, possibly owing to a read error. V usage is TRBV4-1 and J usage is TRBJ2-3, with a tentative D call TRBD2 (6 bases). Germline values: CDR1 MGHRA, CDR2 YSYEKL. There are 14 residues in the CDR3. CDR3 sequence: CASSQEEGTDTHYF. The DNA for the CDR3 is TGCGCCAGCAGCCAAGAGGAGGGCACAGATACGCATTATTTT.

V and J are TRBV12-3 or TRBV12-4 and TRBJ1-6; D not certain. There are 12 residues in the CDR3. The germline V and J ends were trimmed by 5 bases and 13 bases, with 12 bases remaining between them. In DNA form, the CDR3 reads TGTGCCAGCAGTCGAATTCAGGACCCCCTCCACTTT. Translating gives CASSRIQDPLHF.

By frequency in the sample, this clonotype is large (0.1 to 1%). The J gene is TRBJ2-3, the V gene TRBV4-1; D might be TRBD2 (6 bases). Germline V gene sequence: CDR1 MGHRA, CDR2 YSYEKL. CDR3 length equals 15 residues. The V gene lost 0 bases and the J gene lost 1 base, with 8 bases spanning the gap. CDR3 region: CASSQEPSGTDTQYF. CDR3 nucleotide sequence: TGCGCCAGCAGCCAAGAGCCTAGCGGCACAGATACGCAGTATTTT.

The genes are TRBV6-5 and TRBJ2-7; no definite D call. CDR3 length: 16 amino acids. The germline V gene encodes CDR1 MNHEY and CDR2 SVGAGI. V lost 0 bases, J lost 5 bases, and 17 bases lay in between. CDR3 residues: CASSYSSQRKAHEQYF. For the CDR3, the DNA is TGTGCCAGCAGTTACTCGAGTCAACGGAAAGCCCACGAGCAGTACTTC.

This clonotype was detected a few times. Being one base from a much bigger clone, this may be a read error. This chain joins TRBV11-2 and TRBJ2-5; no reliable D call. CDR1 and CDR2 (germline): SGHAT, FQNNGV. The CDR3 is 12 amino acids. CDR3 DNA: TGTGTCAGCAGCCCCCAGGCAGAGACCCAGTACTTC. Its protein product is CVSSPQAETQYF.

A note on this clonotype: Being one base from a much bigger clone, this may be a read error. The chain combines TRBV14 with TRBJ2-1, with D possibly being TRBD2 (5 bases). Germline values: CDR1 SGHDN, CDR2 FVKESK. This CDR3 is built from 15 residues. CDR3 sequence: CASSQDGSFYNEQSF. Here the CDR3 DNA reads TGTGCCAGCAGCCAAGATGGGAGTTTCTACAATGAGCAGTCCTTC.

As to this clonotype: A much bigger clone sits one base away, suggesting this may be a read error. The rearrangement uses TRBV11-3 and TRBJ2-1, with 16 bases aligning to TRBD2. The CDR3 spans 17 residues. CDR1 SGHNT and CDR2 YENEEA come from the germline V gene. The DNA for the CDR3 is TGTGTCAGCAGCCCGGGGACTAGCGGGAGGGCCATCAATGAGCAGTTCTTC. Its translation is CVSSPGTSGRAINEQFF. The full variable domain, with the rest looked up from reference TRBV11-3 and TRBJ2-1, is EAGVVQSPRYKIIEKKQPVAFWCNPISGHNTLYWYLQNLGQGPELLIRYENEEAVDDSQLPKDRFSAERLKGVDSTLKIQPAELGDSAVYLCVSSPGTSGRAINEQFFGPGTRLTVL.

The chain combines TRBV7-9 with TRBJ1-2, with a weak D call TRBD1 (5 bases). Trimming took off 2 bases at V and 3 bases at J, with 25 bases between the two ends. Germline V lookup: CDR1 SEHNR, CDR2 FQNEAQ (reference sequence). The CDR3 is 19 residues long. CDR3 in DNA: TGTGCCAGCAGCTTATATCCCCAATCCTGGGACCGCCTGGACTATGGCTACACCTTC. Translated, it gives CASSLYPQSWDRLDYGYTF.

Notes on this clonotype: One end of the junction fails to match germline, which may point to a read error. V usage is TRBV6-5 and J usage is TRBJ1-1; D call uncertain. The CDR3 length is 13 residues. CDR1 is MNHEY and CDR2 is SVGAGI in the germline V gene. CDR3 in amino acids: CASSYYGDTEAFF. As DNA, the CDR3 is TGTGCCAGTAGTTACTATGGGGACACTGAAGCTTTCTTT.

V gene TRBV10-3 combines with J gene TRBJ1-3; tentatively, D is TRBD1 (5 bases). This CDR3 is 16 amino acids long. Trimming cost V 0 bases and J 0 bases, with 9 bases left between them. Per the germline V gene, CDR1 is ENHRY and CDR2 is SYGVKD. Written as DNA, the CDR3 is TGTGCCATCAGTGAGTCAACAGGACTCTCTGGAAACACCATATATTTT. Translation gives CAISESTGLSGNTIYF.

This clonotype was seen a few times. V is TRBV4-1 and J is TRBJ2-3; TRBD1 might be the D (6 bases). Deletions cut 2 bases from V and 0 bases from J, with 15 bases between. The CDR3 has 17 residues. From germline, CDR1 is MGHRA and CDR2 YSYEKL. CDR3 amino acids: CASSQLGRDKSTDTQYF. CDR3 coding DNA: TGCGCCAGCAGCCAACTCGGTCGGGACAAGAGCACAGATACGCAGTATTTT.

The V call is TRBV6-5, the J call TRBJ2-3; no definite D call. V gave up 8 bases and J gave up 3 bases, with 18 bases separating them. From germline, CDR1 is MNHEY and CDR2 SVGAGI. The CDR3 has 15 amino acids. CDR3 region: CASCQSGFGTDTQYF. The CDR3 DNA reads as TGTGCCAGCTGCCAATCAGGTTTTGGGACAGATACGCAGTATTTT.

On this clonotype: This may be a read error: a much more frequent sequence differs by one nucleotide. The chain has TRBV29-1 and TRBJ1-5; perhaps TRBD1 as D (5 bases). V was clipped by 2 bases and J by 9 bases, with 14 bases between them. The CDR3 extends over 13 amino acids. The germline CDR1 and CDR2 sequences are SQVTM and ANQGSEA. In nucleotides, the CDR3 is TGCAGCGTTGAAACTGGCGAGGGGCGGCCCCAGCATTTT. Translation gives CSVETGEGRPQHF.

A remark on this clonotype: Given a much more abundant clone one base away, this may be a read error. The gene calls are TRBV11-2 and TRBJ1-5, with D perhaps matching TRBD1 (6 bases). This CDR3 has 15 residues. Germline loops: CDR1 SGHAT, CDR2 FQNNGV. Trimming stripped 5 bases from V and 3 bases from J, with 14 bases between. The CDR3 DNA reads as TGTGCCAGCAGCCCCGGACAGTATAACAATCAGCCCCAGCATTTT. Translating it yields CASSPGQYNNQPQHF.

The V and J genes are TRBV10-3 and TRBJ2-5; 8 bases match TRBD1. The V and J ends lost 2 bases and 4 bases, in that order; junction bases with no gene match: 3. CDR3 length equals 14 residues. In germline, CDR1 is ENHRY, CDR2 SYGVKD. The CDR3 is CAISEDRGGETQYF. CDR3 DNA sequence: TGTGCCATCAGTGAGGACAGGGGCGGAGAGACCCAGTACTTC.

The CDR3 is CASSIRPGSEKLFF. The DNA for the CDR3 is TGTGCCAGCAGCATACGGCCGGGGAGTGAAAAACTGTTTTTT. The V and J genes are TRBV12-3 or TRBV12-4 and TRBJ1-4; D ambiguous. CDR3 length: 14 residues. V gave up 6 bases and J gave up 7 bases, with 15 bases separating them.